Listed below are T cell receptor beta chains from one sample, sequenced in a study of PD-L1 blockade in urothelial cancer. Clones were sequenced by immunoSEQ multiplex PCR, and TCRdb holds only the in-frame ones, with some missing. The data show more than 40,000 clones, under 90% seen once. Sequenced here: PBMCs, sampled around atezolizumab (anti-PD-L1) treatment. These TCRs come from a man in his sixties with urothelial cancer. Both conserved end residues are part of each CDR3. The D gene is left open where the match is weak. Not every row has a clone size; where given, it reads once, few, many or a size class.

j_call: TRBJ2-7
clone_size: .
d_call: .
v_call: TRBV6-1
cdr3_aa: CASSPRQGGSYEQYF
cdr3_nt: TGTGCCAGCAGTCCCCGACAGGGAGGCTCCTACGAGCAGTACTTC

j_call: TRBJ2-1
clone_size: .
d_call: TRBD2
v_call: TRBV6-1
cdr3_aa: CASSEGLAGVYEQFF
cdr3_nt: TGTGCCAGCAGTGAAGGACTAGCGGGGGTATATGAGCAGTTCTTC

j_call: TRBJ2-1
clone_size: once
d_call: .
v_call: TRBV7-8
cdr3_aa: CASSLSGTDYNEQFF
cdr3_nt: TGTGCCAGCAGCTTAAGTGGGACTGACTACAATGAGCAGTTCTTC

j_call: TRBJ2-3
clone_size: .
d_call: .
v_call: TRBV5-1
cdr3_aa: CASGGAIHTDTQYF
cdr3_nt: TGCGCCAGCGGGGGGGCCATCCACACAGATACGCAGTATTTT

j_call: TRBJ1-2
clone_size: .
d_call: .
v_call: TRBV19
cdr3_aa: CASSKSLDSLDGYTF
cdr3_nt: TGTGCCAGTAGTAAATCCCTGGACAGTCTAGATGGCTACACCTTC

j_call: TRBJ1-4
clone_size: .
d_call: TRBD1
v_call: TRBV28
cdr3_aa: CASTSTRDRESTNEKLFF
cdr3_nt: TGTGCCAGCACCTCGACCCGGGACAGGGAGTCAACTAATGAAAAACTGTTTTTT

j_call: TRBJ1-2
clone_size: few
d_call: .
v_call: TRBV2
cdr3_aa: CASNPDSNYGYTF
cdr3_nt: TGTGCCAGCAACCCCGACAGTAACTATGGCTACACCTTC

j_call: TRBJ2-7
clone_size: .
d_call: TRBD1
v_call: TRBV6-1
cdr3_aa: CASSAYRDSALWYF
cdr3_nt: TGTGCCAGCAGTGCTTACCGGGACAGTGCCTTATGGTACTTC

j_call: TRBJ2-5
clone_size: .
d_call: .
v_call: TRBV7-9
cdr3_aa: CASSHRVGKYATQYF
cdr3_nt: TGTGCCAGCAGCCATCGGGTCGGTAAATACGCGACCCAGTACTTC

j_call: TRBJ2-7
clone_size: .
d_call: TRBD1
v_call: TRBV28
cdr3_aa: CASRGDRGKEQYF
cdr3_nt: TGTGCCAGCAGGGGGGACAGGGGGAAGGAGCAGTACTTC

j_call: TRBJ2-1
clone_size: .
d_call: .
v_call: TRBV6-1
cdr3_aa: CASSEGTQHNNEQFF
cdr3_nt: TGTGCCAGCAGTGAAGGGACACAGCATAACAATGAGCAGTTCTTC

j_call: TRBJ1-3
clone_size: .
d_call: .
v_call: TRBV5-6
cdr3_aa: CASSLEQGFSGNTIYF
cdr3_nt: TGTGCCAGCAGCTTGGAACAGGGCTTTAGTGGAAACACCATATATTTT

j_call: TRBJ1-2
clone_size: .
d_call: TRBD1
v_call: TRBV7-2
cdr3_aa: CASSLATQGMDYTF
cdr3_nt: TGTGCCAGCAGCTTAGCGACACAGGGGATGGACTACACCTTC

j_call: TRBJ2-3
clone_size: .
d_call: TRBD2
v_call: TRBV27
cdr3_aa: CASSLSRALAGGPDTQYF
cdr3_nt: TGTGCCAGCAGTTTATCCCGTGCACTAGCGGGGGGGCCTGATACGCAGTATTTT

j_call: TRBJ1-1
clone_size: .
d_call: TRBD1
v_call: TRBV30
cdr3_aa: CASGQRNTEAFF
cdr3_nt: TGTGCCTCGGGACAGAGGAACACTGAAGCTTTCTTT

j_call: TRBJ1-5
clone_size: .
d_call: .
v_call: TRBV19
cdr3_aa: CASRPDTVDRPQHF
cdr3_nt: TGTGCCAGTAGACCCGACACTGTTGATCGGCCCCAGCATTTT

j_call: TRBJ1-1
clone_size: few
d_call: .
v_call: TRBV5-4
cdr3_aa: CASSRPGAEAFF
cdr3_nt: TGTGCCAGCAGCCGGCCGGGGGCTGAAGCTTTCTTT

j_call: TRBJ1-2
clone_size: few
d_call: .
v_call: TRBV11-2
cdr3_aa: CASSSNRDGYTF
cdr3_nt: TGTGCCAGCAGCTCAAACAGGGATGGCTACACCTTC

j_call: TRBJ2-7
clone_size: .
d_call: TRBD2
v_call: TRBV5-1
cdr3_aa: CASRVTIAGVYEQYF
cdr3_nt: TGCGCCAGCAGGGTCACCATAGCGGGGGTCTACGAGCAGTACTTC

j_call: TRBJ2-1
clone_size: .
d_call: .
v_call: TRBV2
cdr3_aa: CASSDKATSYNEQFF
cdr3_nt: TGTGCCAGCAGTGACAAAGCGACGTCCTACAATGAGCAGTTCTTC

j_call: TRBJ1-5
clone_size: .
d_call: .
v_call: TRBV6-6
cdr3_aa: CASTLRGSLQPQHF
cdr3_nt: TGTGCCAGCACATTAAGGGGGTCCCTTCAGCCCCAGCATTTT

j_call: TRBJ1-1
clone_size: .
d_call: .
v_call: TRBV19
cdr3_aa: CASSKQGGGQRGEAFF
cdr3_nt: TGTGCCAGTAGTAAACAGGGTGGGGGCCAGCGGGGAGAAGCTTTCTTT

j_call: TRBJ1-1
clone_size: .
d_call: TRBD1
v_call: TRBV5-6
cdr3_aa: CASNYRGRRETEAFF
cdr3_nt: TGTGCCAGCAACTACAGGGGGCGCAGGGAGACTGAAGCTTTCTTT

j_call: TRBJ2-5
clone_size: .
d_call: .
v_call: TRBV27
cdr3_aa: CASSLAGATETQYF
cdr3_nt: TGTGCCAGCAGTTTGGCGGGGGCGACGGAGACCCAGTACTTC

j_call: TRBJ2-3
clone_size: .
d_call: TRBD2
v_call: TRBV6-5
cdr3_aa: CASSSLTSGGTDTQYF
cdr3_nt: TGTGCCAGCAGTTCTCTAACTAGCGGGGGCACAGATACGCAGTATTTT

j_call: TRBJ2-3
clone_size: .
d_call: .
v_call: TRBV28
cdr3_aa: CASRPYRVSPDTQYF
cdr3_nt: TGTGCCAGCAGACCCTACAGGGTCTCACCGGATACGCAGTATTTT

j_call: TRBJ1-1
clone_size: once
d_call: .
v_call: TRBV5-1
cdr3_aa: CASSLIGGGLTEAFF
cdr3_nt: TGCGCCAGCAGCTTGATTGGCGGGGGCCTCACTGAAGCTTTCTTT

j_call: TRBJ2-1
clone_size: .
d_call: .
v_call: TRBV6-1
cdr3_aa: CASSEGRKEYYNEQFF
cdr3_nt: TGTGCCAGCAGTGAAGGCAGGAAAGAGTATTACAATGAGCAGTTCTTC

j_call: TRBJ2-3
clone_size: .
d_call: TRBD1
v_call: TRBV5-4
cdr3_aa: CASSLLRTGGTDTQYF
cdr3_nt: TGTGCCAGCAGCTTGCTAAGGACAGGGGGCACAGATACGCAGTATTTT

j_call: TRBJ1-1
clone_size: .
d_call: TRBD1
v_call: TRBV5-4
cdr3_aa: CASSTTGFNTEAFF
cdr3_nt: TGTGCCAGCAGCACGACAGGGTTTAACACTGAAGCTTTCTTT

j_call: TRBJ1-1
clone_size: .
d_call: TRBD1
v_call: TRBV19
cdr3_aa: CASILRGRPTEAFF
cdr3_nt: TGTGCCAGTATACTCAGGGGGAGGCCCACTGAAGCTTTCTTT

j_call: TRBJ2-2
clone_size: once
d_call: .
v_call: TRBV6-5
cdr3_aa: CASSYGGTLTGELFF
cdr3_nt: TGTGCCAGCAGTTACGGTGGGACTTTGACTGGGGAGCTGTTTTTT

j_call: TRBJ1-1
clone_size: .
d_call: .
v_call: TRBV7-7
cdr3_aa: CASSKDRNTEAFF
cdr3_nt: TGTGCTAGCAGCAAGGACAGAAACACTGAAGCTTTCTTT

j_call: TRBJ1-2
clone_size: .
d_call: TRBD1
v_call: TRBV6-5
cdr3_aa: CASSKLDRGYGYTF
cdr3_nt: TGTGCCAGCAGTAAACTAGACAGGGGCTATGGCTACACCTTC

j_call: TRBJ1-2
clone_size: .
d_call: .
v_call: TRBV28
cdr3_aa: CASRQAPNYGYTF
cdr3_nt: TGTGCCAGTAGACAGGCCCCTAACTATGGCTACACCTTC

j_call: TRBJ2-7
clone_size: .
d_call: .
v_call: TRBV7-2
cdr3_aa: CASSPPPVIVYEQYF
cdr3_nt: TGTGCCAGCAGCCCCCCCCCGGTGATAGTCTACGAGCAGTACTTC

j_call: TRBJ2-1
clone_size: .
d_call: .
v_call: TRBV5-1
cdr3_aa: CASNEQGTGNEQFF
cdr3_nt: TGCGCCAGCAACGAACAGGGTACGGGGAATGAGCAGTTCTTC

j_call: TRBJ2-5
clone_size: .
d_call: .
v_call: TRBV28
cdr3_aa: CASSLVTGTFQETQYF
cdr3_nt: TGTGCCAGCAGTTTGGTGACTGGAACATTCCAAGAGACCCAGTACTTC

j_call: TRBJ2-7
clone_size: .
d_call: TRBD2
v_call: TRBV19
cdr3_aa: CASIERGGPYSYEQYF
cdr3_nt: TGTGCCAGTATCGAGCGGGGGGGCCCTTACTCCTACGAGCAGTACTTC

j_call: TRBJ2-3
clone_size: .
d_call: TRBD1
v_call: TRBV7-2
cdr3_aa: CASSSNSGTGTDTQYF
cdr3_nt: TGTGCCAGCAGCTCAAACTCCGGGACAGGGACAGATACGCAGTATTTT

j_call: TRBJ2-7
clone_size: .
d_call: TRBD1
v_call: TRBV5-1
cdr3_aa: CASSGGTGTYEQYF
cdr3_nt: TGCGCCAGCAGCGGGGGGACAGGAACCTACGAGCAGTACTTC

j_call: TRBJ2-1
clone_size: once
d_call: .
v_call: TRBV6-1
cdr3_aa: CASSEAPQRSYNEQFF
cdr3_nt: TGTGCCAGCAGTGAAGCGCCCCAGCGCTCCTACAATGAGCAGTTCTTC

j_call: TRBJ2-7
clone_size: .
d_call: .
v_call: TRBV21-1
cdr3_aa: CASSNGTGKLEQYF
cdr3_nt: TGTGCCAGCAGCAATGGGACAGGAAAATTAGAGCAGTACTTC

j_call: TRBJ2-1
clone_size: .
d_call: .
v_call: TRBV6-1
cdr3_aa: CASSAIQGGEQFF
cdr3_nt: TGTGCCAGCAGTGCAATCCAGGGCGGTGAGCAGTTCTTC

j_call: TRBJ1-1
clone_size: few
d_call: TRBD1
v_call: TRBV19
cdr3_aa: CASSLTGTTEAFF
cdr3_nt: TGTGCCAGTAGTTTGACAGGGACGACTGAAGCTTTCTTT

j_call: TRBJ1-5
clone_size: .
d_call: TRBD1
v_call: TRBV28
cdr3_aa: CASNTPGQGHQPQHF
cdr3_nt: TGTGCCAGCAATACGCCGGGACAGGGACATCAGCCCCAGCATTTT

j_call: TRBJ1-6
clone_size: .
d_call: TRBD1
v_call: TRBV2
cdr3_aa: CAGGTGVSPLHF
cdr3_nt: TGTGCCGGGGGGACAGGGGTTTCACCCCTCCACTTT

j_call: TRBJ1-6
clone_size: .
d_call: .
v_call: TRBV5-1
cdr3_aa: CASSLETGSPLHF
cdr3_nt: TGCGCCAGCAGCTTGGAAACAGGGTCACCCCTCCACTTT

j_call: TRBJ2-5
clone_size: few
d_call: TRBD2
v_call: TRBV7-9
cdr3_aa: CASSLGGGPAQYF
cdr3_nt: TGTGCCAGCAGCTTGGGCGGGGGGCCAGCCCAGTACTTC

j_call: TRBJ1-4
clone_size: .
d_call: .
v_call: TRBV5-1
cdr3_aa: CASIDGRAFEKLFF
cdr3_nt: TGCGCCAGCATAGACGGCAGGGCCTTTGAAAAACTGTTTTTT

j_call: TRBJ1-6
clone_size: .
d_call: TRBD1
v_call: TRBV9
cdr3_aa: CASSSTGANSPLHF
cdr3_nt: TGTGCCAGCAGCTCCACAGGGGCCAATTCACCCCTCCACTTT

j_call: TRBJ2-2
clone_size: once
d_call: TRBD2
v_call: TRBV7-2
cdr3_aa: CASSFRSGGPPGTGELFF
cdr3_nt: TGTGCCAGCAGCTTCCGGAGCGGGGGGCCCCCCGGGACCGGGGAGCTGTTTTTT

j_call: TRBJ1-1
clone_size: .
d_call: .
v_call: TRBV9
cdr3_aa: CASSVVDRRVNTEAFF
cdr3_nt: TGTGCCAGCAGCGTAGTCGATAGGAGGGTGAACACTGAAGCTTTCTTT

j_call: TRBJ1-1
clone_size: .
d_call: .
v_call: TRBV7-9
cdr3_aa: CASSSYQGNTEAFF
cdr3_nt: TGTGCCAGCAGTTCATATCAGGGGAACACTGAAGCTTTCTTT

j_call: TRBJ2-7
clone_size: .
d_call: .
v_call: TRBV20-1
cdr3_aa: CSAGSETQQYF
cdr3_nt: TGCAGCGCAGGGTCCGAGACTCAGCAGTACTTC

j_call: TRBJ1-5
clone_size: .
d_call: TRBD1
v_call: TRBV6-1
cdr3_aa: CASSPTGTGNQPQHF
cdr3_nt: TGTGCCAGCAGTCCGACAGGGACGGGCAATCAGCCCCAGCATTTT

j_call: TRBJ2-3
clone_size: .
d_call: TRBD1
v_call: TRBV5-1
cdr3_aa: CASSHGQGETDTQYF
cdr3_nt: TGCGCCAGCAGCCATGGACAGGGGGAAACAGATACGCAGTATTTT

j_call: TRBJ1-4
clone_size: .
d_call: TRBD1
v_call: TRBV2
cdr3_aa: CASHRDREEKLFF
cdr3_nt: TGTGCCAGCCACCGGGACAGGGAAGAAAAACTGTTTTTT

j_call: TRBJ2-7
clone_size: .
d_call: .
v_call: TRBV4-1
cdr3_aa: CASSLTEAGEQYF
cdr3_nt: TGCGCCAGCAGCCTCACAGAGGCAGGGGAGCAGTACTTC